This T cell receptor (beta chain) was recovered during a study of molecular identifiers for immune sequencing clone quantification (dated by TCRdb to between 2017 and 2018). The study in broad terms: For a replicate experiment, RNA from roughly 20,000 or 100,000 naive CD8 T cells was divided into five aliquots, and four of the five aliquots were sequenced. CD8 T cells were used in a methods study to benchmark molecular-identifier clustering-based TCR repertoire sequencing (MIDCIRS) and TCR RNA copy counting. Paper-wide results and their limitations: Highly expanded clone sizes could be underestimated because identical TCR molecules may share a barcode. Even against a background of one million naive CD8 T cells, spiked-in Jurkat TCR RNA amounting to a single cell's worth was reported to be detectable. In CMV-specific effector cells, clones with more than 20 RNA copies contained over 99% of molecules, whereas in naive cells such clones contained under 1% of molecules. Spiked-in Jurkat TCR RNA (around nine copies' worth), which is not part of the donor repertoire, was contained in the naive libraries. Without barcode sub-clustering, chimeric consensus sequences inflated TCR diversity; chimeras reached as high as 47%. Modeling gave about three recovered TCR RNA copies per cell versus 8 to 10 by digital PCR, implying around 33% capture efficiency.

As encoded in the germline V gene (reference sequence), CDR1 is LNHDA while CDR2 is SQIVND. Relative to germline, V is 3 bases shorter and J is 0 bases shorter, with 3 bases between their ends. The CDR3, from cysteine to phenylalanine, totals 13 residues. The sequence is cut down to CDR3 DNA, 39 bases in frame from base 1. Naive CD8 T cell libraries were made from around 20,000 to 1,000,000 sorted cells using 10%, 30% or 50% of purified RNA. Naive CD8 T cells were FACS-sorted as CD8+CD4-CCR7+CD45RA+ on a BD FACSAria II into RLT Plus buffer. Detection sensitivity was tested by spiking Jurkat RNA equal to ten TCR copies' worth into samples containing roughly 17,000-1,000,000 naive CD8 T cells. Enrichment of CD8 T cells was done with RosetteSep CD8+ T Cell Enrichment Cocktail plus Ficoll-Paque, and ACK red cell lysis came afterward. Library prep was done by PCR. Sequencing used a NextSeq 500. Preparation of bulk TCR libraries followed a previously described approach, with the TCR primers listed in Table S5. The Qiagen AllPrep DNA/RNA kit was used to purify total RNA. Before analysis, reads from multiple sequencing runs of the same library were pooled. The original methods were these. Reads were retained only if their TCR constant sequence matched exactly, and those retained reads were trimmed to 150 nt and grouped according to their 12-nt molecular barcodes. Within each barcode group, reads were sub-clustered at a 15% Levenshtein threshold, and quality-weighted consensus sequences were built per RNA molecule. Non-functional sequences were removed, as were lower-count sequences one edit away from another. On the basis of fitting two negative binomial distributions, barcode sub-clusters with fewer than 20% of the maximum read count were discarded. The public reads were quality trimmed at Q25 with fastp and then assembled into clones with MiXCR by TCRdb, keeping productive beta chains. CDR3 protein sequences are deduplicated, and each keeps its most common genes and DNA. The V and J calls come from TCRdb's annotation, not from the publication. The sample table contains under 600,000 distinct CDR3 sequences; only one count was recorded for around 23% of them. The leading ten clones occupy 0.7% to 0.9% of the sample.

This clonotype was seen repeatedly, ten times or more. There is no known antigen for this receptor. Base qualities are not recorded, but no much larger clone differs from it by a single base. The source material was naive CD8+ T cells from blood, with Jurkat cell RNA spiked in. Reading the label with the study, this specimen's cell subset or site is: FACS-sorted CD8+CD4-CCR7+CD45RA+ naive T cells. The chain links TRBV19 with TRBJ2-4, with an unclear D gene assignment. The receptor's source is a human donor in good health. Some libraries in this study had Jurkat cell RNA spiked in. The nucleotide sequence is TGTGCCAGTAGTATCCTAGCCAAAAACATTCAGTACTTC. This encodes CASSILAKNIQYF.